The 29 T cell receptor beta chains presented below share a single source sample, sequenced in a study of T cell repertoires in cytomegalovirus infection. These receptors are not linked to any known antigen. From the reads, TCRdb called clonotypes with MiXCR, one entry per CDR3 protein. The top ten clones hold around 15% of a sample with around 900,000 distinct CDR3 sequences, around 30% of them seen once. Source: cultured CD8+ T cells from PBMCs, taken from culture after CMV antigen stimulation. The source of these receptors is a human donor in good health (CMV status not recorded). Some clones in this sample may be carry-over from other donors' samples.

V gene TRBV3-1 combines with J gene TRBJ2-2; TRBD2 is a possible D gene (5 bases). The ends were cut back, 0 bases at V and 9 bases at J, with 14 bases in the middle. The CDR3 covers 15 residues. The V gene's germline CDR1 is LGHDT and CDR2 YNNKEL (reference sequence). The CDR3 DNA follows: TGTGCCAGCAGCCAAGATATTTCGGGGATCTGGGAGCTGTTTTTT. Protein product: CASSQDISGIWELFF. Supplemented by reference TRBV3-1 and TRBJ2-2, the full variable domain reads DTAVSQTPKYLVTQMGNDKSIKCEQNLGHDTMYWYKQDSKKFLKIMFSYNNKELIINETVPNRFSPKSPDKAHLNLHINSLELGDSAVYFCASSQDISGIWELFFGEGSRLTVL.

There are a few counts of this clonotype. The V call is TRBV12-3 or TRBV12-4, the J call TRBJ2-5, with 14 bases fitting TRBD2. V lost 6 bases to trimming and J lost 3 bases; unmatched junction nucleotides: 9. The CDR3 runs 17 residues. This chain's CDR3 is CASSLFGLAGGKETQYF. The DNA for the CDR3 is TGTGCCAGCAGCCTTTTCGGACTAGCGGGGGGAAAAGAGACCCAGTACTTC.

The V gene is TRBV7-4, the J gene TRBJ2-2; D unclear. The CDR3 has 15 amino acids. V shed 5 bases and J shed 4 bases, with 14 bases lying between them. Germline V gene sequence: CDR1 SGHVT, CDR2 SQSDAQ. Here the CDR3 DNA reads TGTGCCAGCAGCGAACCATGGACCGGCACCGGGGAGCTGTTTTTT. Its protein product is CASSEPWTGTGELFF.

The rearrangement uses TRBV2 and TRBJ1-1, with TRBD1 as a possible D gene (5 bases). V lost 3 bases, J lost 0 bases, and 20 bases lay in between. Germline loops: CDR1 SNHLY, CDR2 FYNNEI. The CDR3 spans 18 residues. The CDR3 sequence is CASSELGDGTSMNTEAFF. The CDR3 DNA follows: TGTGCCAGCAGTGAGCTGGGGGACGGAACCTCCATGAACACTGAAGCTTTCTTT.

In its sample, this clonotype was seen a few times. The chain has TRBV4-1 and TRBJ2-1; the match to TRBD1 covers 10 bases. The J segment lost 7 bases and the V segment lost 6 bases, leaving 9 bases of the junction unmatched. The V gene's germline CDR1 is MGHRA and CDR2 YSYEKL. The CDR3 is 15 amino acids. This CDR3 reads CASRQGQGPRNEQFF. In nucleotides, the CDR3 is TGCGCCAGCAGACAGGGACAGGGGCCGAGGAATGAGCAGTTCTTC.

The CDR3 reads CASRRRDRETGELFF. DNA of the CDR3: TGTGCCAGCAGACGCCGGGACAGGGAAACCGGGGAGCTGTTTTTT. The J gene is TRBJ2-2, the V gene TRBV6-2 or TRBV6-3, with TRBD1 matching over 9 bases. There are 15 residues in the CDR3. CDR1 and CDR2 from the germline V gene are MNHEY and SVGEGT. Trimming cost V 6 bases and J 5 bases; bases outside gene matches: 7.

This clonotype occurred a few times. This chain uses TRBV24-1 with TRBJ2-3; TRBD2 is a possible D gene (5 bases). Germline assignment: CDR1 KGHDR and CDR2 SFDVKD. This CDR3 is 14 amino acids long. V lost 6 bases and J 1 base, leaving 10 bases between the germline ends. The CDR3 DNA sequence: TGTGCCACCAGTCCCGGGATAGGCACAGATACGCAGTATTTT. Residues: CATSPGIGTDTQYF.

CDR3 coding DNA: TGTGCCAGCCAGGGGGCACTCCCCTACGAGCAGTACGTC. Translating it yields CASQGALPYEQYV. V gene TRBV6-1 combines with J gene TRBJ2-7; 8 bases match TRBD1. CDR3 length equals 13 residues. V lost 8 bases, J lost 2 bases, and 5 bases stayed unmatched. Per germline, CDR1 MNHNS and CDR2 SASEGT.

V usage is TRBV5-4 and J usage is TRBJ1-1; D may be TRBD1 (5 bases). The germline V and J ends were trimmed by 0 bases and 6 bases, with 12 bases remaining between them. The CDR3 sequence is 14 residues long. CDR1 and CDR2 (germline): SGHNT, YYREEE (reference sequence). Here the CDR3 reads CASSLDLGDPEAFF. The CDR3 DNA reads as TGTGCCAGCAGCTTGGATCTGGGGGATCCTGAAGCTTTCTTT.

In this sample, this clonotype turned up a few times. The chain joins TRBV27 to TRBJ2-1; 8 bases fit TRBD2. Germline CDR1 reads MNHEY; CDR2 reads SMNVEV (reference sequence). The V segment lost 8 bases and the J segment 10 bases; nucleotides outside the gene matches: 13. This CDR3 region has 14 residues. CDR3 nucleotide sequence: TGTGCCAGCGCCTACAGCGGGGGCGGGACAGAGCAGTTCTTC. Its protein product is CASAYSGGGTEQFF.

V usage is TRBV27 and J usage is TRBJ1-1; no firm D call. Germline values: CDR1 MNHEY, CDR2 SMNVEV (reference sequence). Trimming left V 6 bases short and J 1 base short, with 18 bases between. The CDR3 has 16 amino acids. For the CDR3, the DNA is TGTGCCAGCAGCCCGGGGATGGGCCCTTCGAACACTGAAGCTTTCTTT. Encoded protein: CASSPGMGPSNTEAFF.

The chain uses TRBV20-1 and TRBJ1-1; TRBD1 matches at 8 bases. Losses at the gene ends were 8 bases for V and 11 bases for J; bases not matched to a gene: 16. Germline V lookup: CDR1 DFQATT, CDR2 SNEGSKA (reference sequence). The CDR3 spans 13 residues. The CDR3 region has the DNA TGCAGTTGCATCCCGGGACAGGTTTTGGAGGCTTTCTTT. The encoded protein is CSCIPGQVLEAFF.

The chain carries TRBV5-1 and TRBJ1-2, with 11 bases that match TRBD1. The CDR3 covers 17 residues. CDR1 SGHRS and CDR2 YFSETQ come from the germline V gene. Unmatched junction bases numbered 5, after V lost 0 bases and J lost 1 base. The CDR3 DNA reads TGCGCCAGCAGCTTGGGGACAGGGGGCCCGCTTAACTATGGCTACACCTTC. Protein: CASSLGTGGPLNYGYTF.

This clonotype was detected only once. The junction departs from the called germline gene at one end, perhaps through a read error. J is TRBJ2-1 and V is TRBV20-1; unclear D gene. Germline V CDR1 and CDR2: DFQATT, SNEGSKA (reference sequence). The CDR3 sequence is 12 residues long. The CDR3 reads CSARGDINEQIF. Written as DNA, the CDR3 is TGCAGTGCTAGGGGTGACATTAATGAGCAGATCTTC.

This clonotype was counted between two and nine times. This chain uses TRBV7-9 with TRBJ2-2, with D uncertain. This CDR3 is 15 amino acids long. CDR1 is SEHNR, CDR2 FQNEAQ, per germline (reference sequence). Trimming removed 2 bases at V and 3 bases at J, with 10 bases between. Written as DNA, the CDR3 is TGTGCCAGCAGCTTACCTTCTTTCGACACCGGGGAGCTGTTTTTT. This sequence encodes CASSLPSFDTGELFF.

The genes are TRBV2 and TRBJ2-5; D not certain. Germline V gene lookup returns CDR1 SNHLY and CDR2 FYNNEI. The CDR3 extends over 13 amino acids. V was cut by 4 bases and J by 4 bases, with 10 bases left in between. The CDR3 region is CASSASPGETQYF. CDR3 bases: TGTGCCAGCAGTGCATCGCCCGGAGAGACCCAGTACTTC.

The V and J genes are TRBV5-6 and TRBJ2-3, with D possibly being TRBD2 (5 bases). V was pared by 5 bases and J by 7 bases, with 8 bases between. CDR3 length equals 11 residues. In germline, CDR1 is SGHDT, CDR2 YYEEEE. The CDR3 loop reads CASRAGNTQYF. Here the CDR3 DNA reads TGTGCCAGCAGGGCCGGGAATACGCAGTATTTT.

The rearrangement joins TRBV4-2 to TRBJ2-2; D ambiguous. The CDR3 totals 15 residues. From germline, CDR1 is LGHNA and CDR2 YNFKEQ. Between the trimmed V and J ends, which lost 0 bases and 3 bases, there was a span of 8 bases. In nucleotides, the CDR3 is TGTGCCAGCAGCCAAGAACGGAGCTACACCGGGGAGCTGTTTTTT. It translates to CASSQERSYTGELFF.

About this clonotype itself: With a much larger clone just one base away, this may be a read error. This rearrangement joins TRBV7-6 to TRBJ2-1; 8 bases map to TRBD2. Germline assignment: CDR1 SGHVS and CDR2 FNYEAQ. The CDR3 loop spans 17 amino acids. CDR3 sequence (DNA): TGTGCCAACAGCTTAGTGGCTAGCGGGCCCTCCTACAATGAGCAGTTCTTC. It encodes CANSLVASGPSYNEQFF.

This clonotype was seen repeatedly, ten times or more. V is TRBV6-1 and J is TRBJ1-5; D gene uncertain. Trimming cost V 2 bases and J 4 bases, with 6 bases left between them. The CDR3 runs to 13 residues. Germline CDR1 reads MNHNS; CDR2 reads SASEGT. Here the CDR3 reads CASSEYGNQPQHF. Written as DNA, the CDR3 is TGTGCCAGCAGTGAATACGGGAATCAGCCCCAGCATTTT.

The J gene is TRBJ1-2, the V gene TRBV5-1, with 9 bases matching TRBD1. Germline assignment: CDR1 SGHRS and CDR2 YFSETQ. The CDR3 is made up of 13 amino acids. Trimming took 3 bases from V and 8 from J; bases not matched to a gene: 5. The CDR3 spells CASSWDRAWGYTF. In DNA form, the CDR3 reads TGCGCCAGCAGCTGGGACAGGGCTTGGGGCTACACCTTC.

CDR3: CASSQDGWRGGNTEAFF. The CDR3 coding sequence is TGCGCCAGCAGCCAAGACGGGTGGCGGGGGGGAAACACTGAAGCTTTCTTT. The genes are TRBV4-3 and TRBJ1-1, with D possibly being TRBD1 (5 bases). The CDR3 extends over 17 amino acids. V lost 0 bases to trimming and J lost 2 bases, with 16 bases between them. CDR1 is LGHNA, CDR2 YSLEER, per germline.

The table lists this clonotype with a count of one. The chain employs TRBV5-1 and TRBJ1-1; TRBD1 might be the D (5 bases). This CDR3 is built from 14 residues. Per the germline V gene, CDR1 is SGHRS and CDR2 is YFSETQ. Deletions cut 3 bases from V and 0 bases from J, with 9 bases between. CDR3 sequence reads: CASSWGEMNTEAFF. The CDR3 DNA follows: TGCGCCAGCAGCTGGGGCGAGATGAACACTGAAGCTTTCTTT.

CDR3 nucleotides: TGTGCCAGCAGCCCACCACGGGGGACGCAAGAGACCCAGTACTTC. Its protein product is CASSPPRGTQETQYF. The rearrangement joins TRBV7-9 to TRBJ2-5, with D maybe TRBD2 (6 bases). CDR3 size: 15 residues. Trimming took off 5 bases at V and 2 bases at J, with 15 bases between the two ends. CDR1 SEHNR and CDR2 FQNEAQ come from the germline V gene (reference sequence).

The CDR3 loop is CASTLVGPGELFF. CDR3 nucleotide sequence: TGTGCCAGCACCCTGGTCGGGCCCGGGGAGCTGTTTTTT. The chain is built from TRBV12-3 or TRBV12-4 and TRBJ2-2; D gene uncertain. V was trimmed by 7 bases and J by 6 bases, leaving 12 bases between them. The CDR3 length is 13 residues.

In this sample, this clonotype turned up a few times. The CDR3 sequence: CASSASMWGYTF. In DNA form, the CDR3 reads TGTGCCAGCAGTGCCTCTATGTGGGGCTACACCTTC. This chain uses TRBV12-3 or TRBV12-4 with TRBJ1-2; no definite D call. With 5 bases removed from V and 8 bases from J, the gap between germline ends came to 12 bases. The CDR3 loop spans 12 amino acids.

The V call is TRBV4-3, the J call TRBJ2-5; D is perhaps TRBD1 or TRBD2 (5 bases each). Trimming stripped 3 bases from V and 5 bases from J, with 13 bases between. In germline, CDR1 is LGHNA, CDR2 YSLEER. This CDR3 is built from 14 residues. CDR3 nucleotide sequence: TGCGCCAGCAGCCACCCGGGACGACAGGAGACCCAGTACTTC. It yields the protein CASSHPGRQETQYF.

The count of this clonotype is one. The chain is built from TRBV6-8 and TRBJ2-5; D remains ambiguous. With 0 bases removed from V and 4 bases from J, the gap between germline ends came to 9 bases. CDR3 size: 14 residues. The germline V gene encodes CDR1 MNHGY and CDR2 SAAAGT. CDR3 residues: CASSYSNPPETQYF. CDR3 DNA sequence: TGTGCCAGCAGTTACTCGAACCCCCCAGAGACCCAGTACTTC.

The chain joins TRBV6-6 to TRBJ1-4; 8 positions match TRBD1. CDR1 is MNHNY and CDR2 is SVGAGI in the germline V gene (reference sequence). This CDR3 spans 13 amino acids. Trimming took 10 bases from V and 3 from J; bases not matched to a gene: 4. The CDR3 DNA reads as TGTGCCACGCTACAGGGGGCTAATGAAAAACTGTTTTTT. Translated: CATLQGANEKLFF.